The next 27 T cell receptor beta chains were all read from a single sample in a study of blood T cell repertoires in COVID-19. The assay was immunoSEQ multiplex PCR, and TCRdb's table has in-frame clones only and misses some. Here the sample spans about 200,000 clones, 86% being singletons. The source material was PBMCs or T cells enriched from blood (not recorded which). The receptors stem from a man in his forties with acute COVID-19.

This chain uses TRBV28 with TRBJ1-1, with a tentative D call TRBD1 (6 bases). Germline V lookup: CDR1 MDHEN, CDR2 SYDVKM. The V end was cut by 1 base, the J end by 0 bases, with 18 bases between. The CDR3 is made up of 18 amino acids. CDR3 region: CASSLFQGGGGLNTEAFF. CDR3 DNA: TGTGCCAGCAGTTTATTCCAGGGAGGGGGGGGCCTGAACACTGAAGCTTTCTTT.

This clone came up once. The genes are TRBV19 and TRBJ2-3; D uncertain. V was trimmed by 11 bases and J by 5 bases, leaving 11 bases between them. This CDR3 is 11 amino acids long. Germline lookup yields CDR1 LNHDA and CDR2 SQIVND (reference sequence). The CDR3 DNA is TGTGCCGTCTACGCCCGAGATACGCAGTATTTT. Protein sequence: CAVYARDTQYF.

The chain uses TRBV7-9 and TRBJ2-1; D call uncertain. This CDR3 is 13 amino acids long. V lost 3 bases, J lost 1 base, and 4 bases lay in between. From germline, CDR1 is SEHNR and CDR2 FQNEAQ (reference sequence). CDR3 residues: CASSFLSYNEQFF. The CDR3 DNA follows: TGTGCCAGCAGCTTCCTATCCTACAATGAGCAGTTCTTC.

V gene TRBV4-1 combines with J gene TRBJ1-6; D remains ambiguous. V was pared by 1 base and J by 7 bases, with 11 bases between. The CDR3 is 15 residues long. The germline V gene has CDR1 MGHRA and CDR2 YSYEKL. CDR3 region: CASSQGLSGNSPLHF. In DNA form, the CDR3 reads TGCGCCAGCAGCCAAGGACTCTCTGGAAATTCACCCCTCCACTTT.

The V and J genes are TRBV21-1 and TRBJ1-5; the table assigns TRBD1, which was not confirmed against the DNA. TRBV21-1 is described as a pseudogene. This CDR3 spans 19 amino acids. CDR3 DNA sequence: TGTGCCAGCAGCGGTCATACGGACAGGGGCCTTTATAGCAATCAGCCCCAGCATTTT. Translating gives CASSGHTDRGLYSNQPQHF.

This sequence joins TRBV25-1 and TRBJ1-1; D is perhaps TRBD1 (6 bases). The CDR3 totals 14 residues. The V end was cut by 8 bases, the J end by 3 bases, with 16 bases between. Germline V gives CDR1 MGHDK, CDR2 SYGVNS. CDR3 in amino acids: CASVQGGGHTEAFF. CDR3 DNA: TGTGCCAGCGTTCAGGGTGGGGGCCACACTGAAGCTTTCTTT.

This chain joins TRBV30 and TRBJ2-7, with a possible D match to TRBD2 (5 bases). Trimming shortened V by 3 bases and J by 0 bases, and 15 bases separated the two germline ends. The CDR3 contains 15 residues. Germline lookup yields CDR1 GTSNPN and CDR2 SVGIG (reference sequence). This CDR3 reads CAWSIGGSSSYEQYF. The CDR3 DNA is TGTGCCTGGAGCATCGGCGGGTCCAGCTCCTACGAGCAGTACTTC. Full variable domain (remainder filled in from reference TRBV30 and TRBJ2-7): SQTIHQWPATLVQPVGSPLSLECTVEGTSNPNLYWYRQAAGRGLQLLFYSVGIGQISSEVPQNLSASRPQDRQFILSSKKLLLSDSGFYLCAWSIGGSSSYEQYFGPGTRLTVT.

The chain is built from TRBV10-3 and TRBJ2-2; 8 bases are a match to TRBD1. CDR1 and CDR2 from the germline V gene are ENHRY and SYGVKD. CDR3 size: 15 residues. J gave up 4 bases and V 4 bases, and 5 bases lay outside the gene matches. DNA for the CDR3: TGTGCCATCAGTGGAGACAGGGGCGTCACCGGGGAGCTGTTTTTT. Residues: CAISGDRGVTGELFF.

V is TRBV3-1 (or the pseudogene TRBV3-2) and J is TRBJ1-4, with 10 bases fitting TRBD1. The CDR3 has 16 amino acids. CDR1 is LGHDT, CDR2 YNNKEL, per germline (reference sequence). J was trimmed by 8 bases and V by 5 bases; bases with no gene match: 11. The CDR3 sequence is CASSTRHGTGDEKLFF. For the CDR3, the DNA is TGTGCCAGCAGCACACGGCACGGGACAGGGGACGAAAAACTGTTTTTT.

The J gene is TRBJ2-2, the V gene TRBV5-1, with 9 positions matching TRBD2. Trimming cost V 3 bases and J 4 bases; bases outside gene matches: 4. Germline loops: CDR1 SGHRS, CDR2 YFSETQ. This CDR3 is 15 amino acids long. As DNA, the CDR3 is TGCGCCAGCAGCTCTAGCGGGAAGAGCACCGGGGAGCTGTTTTTT. Encoded protein: CASSSSGKSTGELFF.

The chain links TRBV2 to TRBJ2-5, with D maybe TRBD1 (6 bases). Germline assignment: CDR1 SNHLY and CDR2 FYNNEI. The V end was cut by 0 bases, the J end by 5 bases, with 16 bases between. The CDR3 contains 16 residues. The CDR3 loop reads CASSEALGGMGETQYF. CDR3 DNA: TGTGCCAGCAGTGAAGCGCTTGGGGGCATGGGGGAGACCCAGTACTTC.

In its sample, this clone was seen a few times. The genes are TRBV7-6 and TRBJ1-1; 8 positions agree with TRBD1. This CDR3 contains 14 residues. V trimming: 4 bases; J trimming: 5 bases; junction bases outside the gene matches: 6. Germline CDR1 SGHVS, CDR2 FNYEAQ. DNA of the CDR3: TGTGCCAGCAGCTCACAGACAGGGGAGACTGAAGCTTTCTTT. The encoded protein is CASSSQTGETEAFF.

The chain links TRBV7-2 to TRBJ2-5; 7 positions agree with TRBD2. The CDR3 has 14 residues. V trimming: 2 bases; J trimming: 5 bases; junction bases outside the gene matches: 5. CDR1 SGHTA and CDR2 FQGNSA come from the germline V gene. The chain's CDR3 is CASSLLAEQETQYF. DNA for the CDR3: TGTGCCAGCAGCTTACTAGCGGAACAGGAGACCCAGTACTTC.

V is TRBV27 and J is TRBJ1-2; 7 nucleotides line up with TRBD1. This CDR3 region has 17 residues. After removal of 6 bases from V and 5 bases from J, the junction contained 18 bases not matched to a gene. The V gene's germline CDR1 is MNHEY and CDR2 SMNVEV (reference sequence). Written as DNA, the CDR3 is TGTGCCAGCAGCAGACAGGGCCCAGACCTGGTTCAATATGGCTACACCTTC. Protein sequence: CASSRQGPDLVQYGYTF.

This rearrangement joins TRBV6-5 to TRBJ2-7, with D unclear. Germline values: CDR1 MNHEY, CDR2 SVGAGI. Trimming shortened V by 6 bases and J by 3 bases, and 9 bases separated the two germline ends. This CDR3 comprises 12 residues. CDR3 nucleotide sequence: TGTGCCAGCAGCAAAATCGGCTACGAGCAGTACTTC. Translating gives CASSKIGYEQYF.

The rearrangement joins TRBV28 to TRBJ1-1, with a possible D match to TRBD1 (5 bases). The CDR3 sequence is 12 residues long. Germline CDR1 and CDR2: MDHEN and SYDVKM. The germline V and J ends were trimmed by 6 bases and 1 base, with 6 bases remaining between them. This CDR3 reads CASRGRNTEAFF. CDR3 DNA: TGTGCCAGCAGGGGGCGGAACACTGAAGCTTTCTTT.

The J gene is TRBJ2-3, the V gene TRBV7-3, with TRBD1 identical over 9 bases. Germline V gives CDR1 SGHTA, CDR2 FQGTGA. After removal of 5 bases from V and 2 bases from J, the junction contained 8 bases not matched to a gene. The CDR3 is 16 residues long. CDR3 loop: CASSDPGQGYTDTQYF. The DNA of the CDR3 is TGTGCCAGCAGCGACCCGGGACAGGGCTACACAGATACGCAGTATTTT.

This chain links TRBV5-1 with TRBJ2-7; 12 bases line up with TRBD2. Germline CDR1 SGHRS, CDR2 YFSETQ. The CDR3 runs 16 residues. Trimming removed 3 bases from V and 0 bases from J; junction bases left unmatched: 4. This chain's CDR3 is CASSYGTSGSSYEQYF. The CDR3 nucleotides are TGCGCCAGCAGCTACGGGACTAGCGGGTCCTCCTACGAGCAGTACTTC.

At least ten counts were recorded for this clone. V and J are TRBV4-1 and TRBJ1-2; D gene unclear. This CDR3 is built from 15 residues. Trimming took 1 base from V and 7 from J, leaving 16 bases between them. The germline gives CDR1 MGHRA, CDR2 YSYEKL. The CDR3: CASSQGDRRAGGYTF. The CDR3 nucleotides read TGCGCCAGCAGCCAAGGAGATAGAAGAGCAGGTGGCTACACCTTC.

V gene TRBV7-9 combines with J gene TRBJ2-2; 11 bases are shared with TRBD2. V gave up 0 bases and J gave up 4 bases; unmatched junction bases: 1. The CDR3 runs 16 residues. CDR1 is SEHNR, CDR2 FQNEAQ, per germline (reference sequence). The CDR3: CASSLAGLAATGELFF. DNA of the CDR3: TGTGCCAGCAGCTTAGCGGGACTAGCGGCCACCGGGGAGCTGTTTTTT.

J is TRBJ2-4 and V is TRBV3-1 (or the pseudogene TRBV3-2); D possibly corresponds to TRBD1 (6 bases). Deletions cut 4 bases from V and 8 bases from J, with 21 bases between. The CDR3 runs 16 residues. The germline V gene has CDR1 LGHDT and CDR2 YNNKEL (reference sequence). The CDR3 loop reads CASSRSLGAEGDIQYF. The CDR3 DNA sequence: TGTGCCAGCAGCCGATCCCTTGGGGCCGAGGGGGACATTCAGTACTTC.

This clone appeared a few times. V gene TRBV28 combines with J gene TRBJ2-7, with D possibly matching TRBD2 (5 bases). V gave up 4 bases and J gave up 6 bases, with 16 bases separating them. This CDR3 comprises 14 residues. Per the germline V gene, CDR1 is MDHEN and CDR2 is SYDVKM. CDR3 bases: TGTGCCAGCAGTTCTCCAGGACTCTTTCCCGAGCAGTACTTC. Its protein is CASSSPGLFPEQYF.

This clone was seen only once. The chain links TRBV28 to TRBJ1-3; tentatively, D is TRBD1 (5 bases). Deletions cut 4 bases from V and 0 bases from J, with 10 bases between. The CDR3 is 15 amino acids. Per the germline V gene, CDR1 is MDHEN and CDR2 is SYDVKM. The CDR3 bases are TGTGCCAGCAGTTCCGGGACTAACTCTGGAAACACCATATATTTT. As protein: CASSSGTNSGNTIYF.

J is TRBJ2-7 and V is TRBV7-9, with a weak D call TRBD2 (5 bases). Trimming stripped 5 bases from V and 5 bases from J, with 13 bases between. This CDR3 is built from 13 residues. The germline V gene encodes CDR1 SEHNR and CDR2 FQNEAQ (reference sequence). CDR3 DNA: TGTGCCAGCAGCGCGTTGACGGGAAACGAGCAGTACTTC. Translating it yields CASSALTGNEQYF.

This clone was seen a few times. The chain links TRBV2 to TRBJ1-6; possibly TRBD1 for D (5 bases). Trimming stripped 4 bases from V and 7 bases from J, with 14 bases between. The CDR3 consists of 15 residues. Germline V lookup: CDR1 SNHLY, CDR2 FYNNEI. CDR3 DNA: TGTGCCAGCAGTGTCGCGCAGGGAGGAAATTCACCCCTCCACTTT. This gives the protein CASSVAQGGNSPLHF.

The CDR3 sequence is CASSEEGSGTGEQFF. CDR3 sequence (DNA): TGTGCCAGCAGTGAAGAGGGGAGCGGGACAGGAGAGCAGTTCTTC. The chain links TRBV2 to TRBJ2-1, with D possibly matching TRBD1 (8 bases). Trimming cost V 1 base and J 10 bases, with 17 bases left between them. CDR1 SNHLY and CDR2 FYNNEI come from the germline V gene. The CDR3 has 15 residues. Filled out from reference TRBV2 and TRBJ2-1, the complete variable domain reads EPEVTQTPSHQVTQMGQEVILRCVPISNHLYFYWYRQILGQKVEFLVSFYNNEISEKSEIFDDQFSVERPDGSNFTLKIRSTKLEDSAMYFCASSEEGSGTGEQFFGPGTRLTVL.

The rearrangement links TRBV5-1 to TRBJ2-3; 12 bases are shared with TRBD2. From germline, CDR1 is SGHRS and CDR2 YFSETQ. Trimming removed 4 bases from V and 3 bases from J; junction bases left unmatched: 6. CDR3 length equals 16 residues. CDR3 nucleotide sequence: TGCGCCAGCAGCCCCCTAGCGGGAGGGGCAACAGATACGCAGTATTTT. This codes for CASSPLAGGATDTQYF.